The clone carrying this T cell receptor (beta chain) was observed a single time. Its antigen is unknown. One junction end does not reproduce the germline sequence, and a read error may be involved. The data were taken from a study of CD8+ T cells in alopecia areata. Study as a whole: Oral tofacitinib (5 to 10 mg twice daily) was administered to treated patients.

Germline assignment: CDR1 GTSNPN and CDR2 SVGIG (reference sequence). The CDR3 runs to 12 residues. Study-wide findings and caveats: Within the top 100, expanded CD8+ clones significantly decreased with tofacitinib, as did scalp clonality.

In each case, RNA was isolated and then reverse transcribed into cDNA as the sequencing template. Clones were read by immunoSEQ multiplex PCR, and TCRdb kept only the in-frame ones, dropping some. The sample has 150,000 to 200,000 clones; about 55% are singletons. Stated treatment: oral pan-JAK inhibitor, 5-10 mg twice daily. Lesional scalp tissue (obtained by punch biopsy) and peripheral blood were collected from alopecia areata patients. The starting material was CD8+ T cells sorted from blood, obtained at week 24, from a patient treated with tofacitinib. The V call is TRBV30, the J call TRBJ1-1; 9 bases align to TRBD1. The clonotype was recovered from a human donor with alopecia areata. The CDR3 region is CAWRGTGRETFF. CDR3 nucleotide sequence: TGTGCCTGGAGAGGGACAGGGCGTGAAACTTTCTTT.